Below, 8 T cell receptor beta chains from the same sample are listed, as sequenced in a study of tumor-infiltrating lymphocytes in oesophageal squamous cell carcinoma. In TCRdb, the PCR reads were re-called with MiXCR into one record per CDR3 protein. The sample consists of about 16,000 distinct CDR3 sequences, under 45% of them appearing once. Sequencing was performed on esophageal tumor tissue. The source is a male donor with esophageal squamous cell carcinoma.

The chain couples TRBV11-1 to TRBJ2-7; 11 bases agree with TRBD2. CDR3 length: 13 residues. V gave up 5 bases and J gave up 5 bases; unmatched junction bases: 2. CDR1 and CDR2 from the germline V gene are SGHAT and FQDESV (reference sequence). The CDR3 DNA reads TGTGCCAGCAGCCAGGGACTAGCGGACGAGCAGTACTTC. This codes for CASSQGLADEQYF.

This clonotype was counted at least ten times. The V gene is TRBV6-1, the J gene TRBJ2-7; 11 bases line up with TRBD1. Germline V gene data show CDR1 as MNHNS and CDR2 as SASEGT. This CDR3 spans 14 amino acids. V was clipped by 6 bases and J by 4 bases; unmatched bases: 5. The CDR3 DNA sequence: TGTGCCAGCAGCCATGGACAGGGGGCGTACGAGCAGTACTTC. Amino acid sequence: CASSHGQGAYEQYF.

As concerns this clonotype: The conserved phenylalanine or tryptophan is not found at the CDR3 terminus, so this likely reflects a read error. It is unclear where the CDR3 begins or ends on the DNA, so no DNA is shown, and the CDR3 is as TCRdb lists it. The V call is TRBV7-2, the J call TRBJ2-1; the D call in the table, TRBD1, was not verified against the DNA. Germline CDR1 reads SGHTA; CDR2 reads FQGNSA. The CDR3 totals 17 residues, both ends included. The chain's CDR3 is CASSFRDRGSPEAFFGN.

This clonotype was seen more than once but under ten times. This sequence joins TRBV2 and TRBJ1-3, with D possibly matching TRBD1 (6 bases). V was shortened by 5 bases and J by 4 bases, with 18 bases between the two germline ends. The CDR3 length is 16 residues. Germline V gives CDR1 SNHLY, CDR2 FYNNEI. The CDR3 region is CASSSRTGWRGNTIYF. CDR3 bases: TGTGCCAGCAGTTCAAGAACAGGGTGGCGAGGAAACACCATATATTTT.

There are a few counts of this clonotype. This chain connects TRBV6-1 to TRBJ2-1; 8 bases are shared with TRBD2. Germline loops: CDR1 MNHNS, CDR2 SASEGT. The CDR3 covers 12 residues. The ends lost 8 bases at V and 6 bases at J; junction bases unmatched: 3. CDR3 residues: CASWTSRNEQFF. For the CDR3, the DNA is TGTGCCAGCTGGACTAGCCGCAATGAGCAGTTCTTC.

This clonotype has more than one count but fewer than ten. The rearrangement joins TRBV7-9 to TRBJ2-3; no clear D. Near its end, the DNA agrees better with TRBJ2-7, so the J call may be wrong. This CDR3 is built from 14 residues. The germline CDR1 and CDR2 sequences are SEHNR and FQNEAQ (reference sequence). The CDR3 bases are TGTGCCAGCAGCTTTCACGGTCCCTCCTACGAGCAGTACTTC. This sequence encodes CASSFHGPSYEQYF.

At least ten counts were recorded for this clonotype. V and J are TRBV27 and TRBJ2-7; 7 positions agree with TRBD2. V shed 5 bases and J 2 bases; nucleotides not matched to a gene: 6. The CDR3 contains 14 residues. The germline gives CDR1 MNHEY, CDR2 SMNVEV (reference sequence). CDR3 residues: CASSTGTKAYEQYF. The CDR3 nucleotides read TGTGCCAGCAGTACCGGGACTAAGGCCTACGAGCAGTACTTC.

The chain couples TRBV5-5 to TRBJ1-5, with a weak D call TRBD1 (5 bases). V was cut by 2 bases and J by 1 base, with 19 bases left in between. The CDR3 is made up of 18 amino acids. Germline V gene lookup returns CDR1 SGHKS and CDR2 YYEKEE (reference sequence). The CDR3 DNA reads TGTGCCAGCAGCTTCCGGGACGTAACTTATTCGAGCAATCAGCCCCAGCATTTT. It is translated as CASSFRDVTYSSNQPQHF.